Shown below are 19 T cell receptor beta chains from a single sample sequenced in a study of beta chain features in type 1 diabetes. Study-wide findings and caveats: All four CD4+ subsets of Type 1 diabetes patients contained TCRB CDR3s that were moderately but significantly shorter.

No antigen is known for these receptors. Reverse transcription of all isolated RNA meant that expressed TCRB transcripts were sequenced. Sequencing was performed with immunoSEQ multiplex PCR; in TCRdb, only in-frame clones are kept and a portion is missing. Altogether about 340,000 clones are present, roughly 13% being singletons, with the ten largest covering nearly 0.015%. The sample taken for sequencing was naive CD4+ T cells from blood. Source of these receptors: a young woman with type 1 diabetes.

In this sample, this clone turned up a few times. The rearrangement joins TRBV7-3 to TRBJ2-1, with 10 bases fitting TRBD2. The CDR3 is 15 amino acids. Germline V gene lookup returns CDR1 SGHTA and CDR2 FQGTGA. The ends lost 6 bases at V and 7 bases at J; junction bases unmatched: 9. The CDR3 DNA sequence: TGTGCCAGCAGGGAAGCGGGAGGGCCCTCGAATGAGCAGTTCTTC. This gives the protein CASREAGGPSNEQFF.

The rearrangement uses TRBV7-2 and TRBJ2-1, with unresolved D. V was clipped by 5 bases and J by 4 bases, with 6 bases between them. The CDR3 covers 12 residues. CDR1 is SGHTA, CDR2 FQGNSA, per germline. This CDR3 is CASSQRYNEQFF. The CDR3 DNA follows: TGTGCCAGCAGCCAGAGGTACAATGAGCAGTTCTTC.

The CDR3 reads CASSLDRLPYGYTF. The CDR3 bases are TGTGCCAGCAGCCTTGACAGGCTACCCTATGGCTACACCTTC. This chain joins TRBV7-2 and TRBJ1-2, with D possibly TRBD1 on 6 matching bases. V was clipped by 5 bases and J by 4 bases, with 14 bases between them. In germline, CDR1 is SGHTA, CDR2 FQGNSA. This CDR3 region has 14 residues.

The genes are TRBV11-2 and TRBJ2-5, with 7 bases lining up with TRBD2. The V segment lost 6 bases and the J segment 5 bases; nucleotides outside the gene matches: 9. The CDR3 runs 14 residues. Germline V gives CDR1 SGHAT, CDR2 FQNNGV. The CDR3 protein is CASRPLAGAETQYF. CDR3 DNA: TGTGCCAGCAGGCCGTTGGCGGGAGCGGAGACCCAGTACTTC.

The CDR3 nucleotides read TGTGCCAGCAGCTTAATAGGGGCTAGCGGTCGGGCGGATGAGCAGTTCTTC. Protein product: CASSLIGASGRADEQFF. The chain couples TRBV7-9 to TRBJ2-1, with 7 bases matching TRBD2. V was clipped by 2 bases and J by 8 bases; unmatched bases: 15. CDR3 length equals 17 residues. CDR1 is SEHNR, CDR2 FQNEAQ, per germline (reference sequence).

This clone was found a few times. The CDR3 spells CASSSNSYSNQPQHF. DNA of the CDR3: TGTGCCAGCAGCTCTAACAGCTATAGCAATCAGCCCCAGCATTTT. This chain connects TRBV7-2 to TRBJ1-5; D is undetermined. CDR3 length: 15 residues. Germline loops: CDR1 SGHTA, CDR2 FQGNSA. V lost 4 bases, J lost 0 bases, and 10 bases lay in between.

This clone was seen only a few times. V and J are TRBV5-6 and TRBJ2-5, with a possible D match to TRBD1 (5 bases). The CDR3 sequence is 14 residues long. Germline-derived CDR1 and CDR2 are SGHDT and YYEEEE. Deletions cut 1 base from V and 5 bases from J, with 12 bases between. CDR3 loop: CASSLLGVGETQYF. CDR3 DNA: TGTGCCAGCAGCTTGTTAGGGGTCGGGGAGACCCAGTACTTC.

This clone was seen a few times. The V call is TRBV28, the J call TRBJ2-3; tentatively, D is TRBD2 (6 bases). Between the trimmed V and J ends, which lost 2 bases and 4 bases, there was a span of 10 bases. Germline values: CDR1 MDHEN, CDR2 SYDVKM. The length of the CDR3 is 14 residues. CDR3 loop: CASSLAGYPDTQYF. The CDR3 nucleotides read TGTGCCAGCAGTTTAGCGGGATACCCAGATACGCAGTATTTT.

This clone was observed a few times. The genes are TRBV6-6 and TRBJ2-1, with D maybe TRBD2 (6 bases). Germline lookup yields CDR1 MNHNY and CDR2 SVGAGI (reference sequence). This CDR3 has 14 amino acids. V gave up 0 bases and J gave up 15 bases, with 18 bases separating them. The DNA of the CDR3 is TGTGCCAGCAGTTACTCGTCATCCGGCGGGATCGCGTTCTTC. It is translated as CASSYSSSGGIAFF.

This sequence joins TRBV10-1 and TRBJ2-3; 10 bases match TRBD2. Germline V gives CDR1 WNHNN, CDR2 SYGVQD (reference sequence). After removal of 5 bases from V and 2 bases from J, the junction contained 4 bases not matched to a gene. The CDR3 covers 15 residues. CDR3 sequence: CASSRTSGSTDTQYF. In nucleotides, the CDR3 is TGCGCCAGCAGTAGGACTAGCGGTTCCACAGATACGCAGTATTTT.

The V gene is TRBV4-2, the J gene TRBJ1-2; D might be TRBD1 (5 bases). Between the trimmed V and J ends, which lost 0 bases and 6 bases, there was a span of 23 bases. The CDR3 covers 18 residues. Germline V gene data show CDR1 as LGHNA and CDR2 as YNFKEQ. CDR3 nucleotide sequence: TGTGCCAGCAGCCAAGAGGGACCGAGTACCTACGGAGGGAATGGCTACACCTTC. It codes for CASSQEGPSTYGGNGYTF.

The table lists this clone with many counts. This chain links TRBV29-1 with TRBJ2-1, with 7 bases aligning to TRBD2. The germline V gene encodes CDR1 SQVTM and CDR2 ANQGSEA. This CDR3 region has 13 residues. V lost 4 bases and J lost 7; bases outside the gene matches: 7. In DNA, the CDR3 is TGCAGCGTTGGGGGAGGGCCTAGGAATGAGCAGTTCTTC. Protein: CSVGGGPRNEQFF.

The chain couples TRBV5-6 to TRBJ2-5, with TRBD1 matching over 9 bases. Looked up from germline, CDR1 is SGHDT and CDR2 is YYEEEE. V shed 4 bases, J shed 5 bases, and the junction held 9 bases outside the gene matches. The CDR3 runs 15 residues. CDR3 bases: TGTGCCAGCAGCCGGGGACAGGGAAGGGGCGAGACCCAGTACTTC. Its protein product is CASSRGQGRGETQYF.

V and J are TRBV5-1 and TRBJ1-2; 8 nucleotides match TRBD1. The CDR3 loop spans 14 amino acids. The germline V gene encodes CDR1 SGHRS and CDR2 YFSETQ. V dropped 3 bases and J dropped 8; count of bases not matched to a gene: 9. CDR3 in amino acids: CASSYGQGIEGYTF. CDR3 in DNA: TGCGCCAGCAGCTATGGACAGGGTATTGAAGGCTACACCTTC. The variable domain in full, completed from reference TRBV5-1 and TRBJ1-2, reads KAGVTQTPRYLIKTRGQQVTLSCSPISGHRSVSWYQQTPGQGLQFLFEYFSETQRNKGNFPGRFSGRQFSNSRSEMNVSTLELGDSALYLCASSYGQGIEGYTFGSGTRLTVV.

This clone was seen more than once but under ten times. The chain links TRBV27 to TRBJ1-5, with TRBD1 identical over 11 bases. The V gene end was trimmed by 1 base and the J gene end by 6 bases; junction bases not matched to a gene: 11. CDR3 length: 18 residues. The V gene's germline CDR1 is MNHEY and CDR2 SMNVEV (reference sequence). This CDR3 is CASSLYIRTGGAVQPQHF. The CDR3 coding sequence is TGTGCCAGCAGTTTATACATCAGGACAGGGGGCGCGGTTCAGCCCCAGCATTTT.

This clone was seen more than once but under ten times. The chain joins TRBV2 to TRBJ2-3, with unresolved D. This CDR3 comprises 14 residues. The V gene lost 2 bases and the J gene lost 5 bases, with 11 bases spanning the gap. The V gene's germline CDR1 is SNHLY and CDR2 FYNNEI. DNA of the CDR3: TGTGCCAGCAGTGAACCCCAGTTCCTAGATACGCAGTATTTT. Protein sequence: CASSEPQFLDTQYF.

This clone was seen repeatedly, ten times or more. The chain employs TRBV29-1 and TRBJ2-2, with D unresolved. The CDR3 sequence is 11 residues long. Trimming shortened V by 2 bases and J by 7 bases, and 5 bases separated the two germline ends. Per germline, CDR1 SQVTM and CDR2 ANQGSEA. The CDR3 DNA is TGCAGCGTTGAAAGGAGCGGGGAGCTGTTTTTT. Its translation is CSVERSGELFF.

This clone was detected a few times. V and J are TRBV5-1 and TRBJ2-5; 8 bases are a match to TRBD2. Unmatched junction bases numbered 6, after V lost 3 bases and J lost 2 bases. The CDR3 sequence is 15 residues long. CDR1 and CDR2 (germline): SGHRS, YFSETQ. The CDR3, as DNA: TGCGCCAGCAGCTCGGTCCCGGGAGGGCAAGAGACCCAGTACTTC. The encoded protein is CASSSVPGGQETQYF.

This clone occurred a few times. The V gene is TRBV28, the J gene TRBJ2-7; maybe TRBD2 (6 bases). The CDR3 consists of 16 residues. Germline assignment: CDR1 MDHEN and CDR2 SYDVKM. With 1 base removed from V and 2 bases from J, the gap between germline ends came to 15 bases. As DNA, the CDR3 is TGTGCCAGCAGTTTATCGGCTGGCGGGAAGGCCTACGAGCAGTACTTC. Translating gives CASSLSAGGKAYEQYF.